These 20 T cell receptor beta chains originate from one sample sequenced in a study of cytomegalovirus exposure and HLA in healthy donors. The PCR was carried out with 60 Vbeta primers and 13 Jbeta primers. Assay: immunoSEQ multiplex PCR; the TCRdb copy retains only in-frame clones and omits some. Among a few hundred thousand clones listed, about 83% were seen once. The sequenced sample consisted of PBMCs. These receptor sequences come from a middle-aged man in good health and CMV-seronegative.

The CDR3 sequence is CASSNRDYSYEQYF. CDR3 in DNA: TGTGCCAGCAGTAACCGGGACTACTCCTACGAGCAGTACTTC. The chain carries TRBV28 and TRBJ2-7; 7 bases agree with TRBD2. With 5 bases clipped from V and 0 bases from J, the junction kept 4 bases outside the gene matches. CDR3 length: 14 residues. The germline V gene encodes CDR1 MDHEN and CDR2 SYDVKM.

This clone was counted between two and nine times. This chain joins TRBV27 and TRBJ1-1; no clear D. The V gene lost 4 bases and the J gene lost 2 bases, with 2 bases spanning the gap. Germline values: CDR1 MNHEY, CDR2 SMNVEV (reference sequence). This CDR3 contains 11 residues. The CDR3 is CASSSNTEAFF. CDR3 nucleotides: TGTGCCAGCAGTTCAAACACTGAAGCTTTCTTT.

This clone appeared a few times. The rearrangement links TRBV2 to TRBJ2-2; D might be TRBD2 (5 bases). The CDR3 covers 13 residues. Germline lookup yields CDR1 SNHLY and CDR2 FYNNEI. V gave up 7 bases and J gave up 4 bases, with 10 bases separating them. This CDR3 is CASMGEFTGELFF. The CDR3 nucleotides are TGTGCCAGCATGGGAGAGTTCACCGGGGAGCTGTTTTTT.

The CDR3 DNA is TGTGCCAGCAGTGAAGATGAGTGGGCAGGGGAGGCTTTCTTT. Encoded protein: CASSEDEWAGEAFF. This chain joins TRBV6-1 and TRBJ1-1; maybe TRBD1 (6 bases). Germline values: CDR1 MNHNS, CDR2 SASEGT. The CDR3 runs 14 residues. The ends were cut back, 1 base at V and 11 bases at J, with 17 bases in the middle.

The chain carries TRBV27 and TRBJ2-1; 10 bases align to TRBD2. Trimming at V came to 4 bases and at J to 4 bases, leaving 4 bases not matched to a gene. Per germline, CDR1 MNHEY and CDR2 SMNVEV (reference sequence). CDR3 length: 15 residues. The CDR3: CASSSSGGAYNEQFF. DNA of the CDR3: TGTGCCAGCAGTTCGAGCGGGGGGGCATACAATGAGCAGTTCTTC.

The V gene is TRBV10-3, the J gene TRBJ1-4, with D possibly being TRBD1 (6 bases). Trimming removed 6 bases at V and 8 bases at J, with 10 bases between. The CDR3 length is 12 residues. Germline V CDR1 and CDR2: ENHRY, SYGVKD. The CDR3 sequence is CAISADREKLFF. As DNA, the CDR3 is TGTGCCATCAGCGCCGACAGGGAAAAACTGTTTTTT.

This chain links TRBV5-1 with TRBJ1-2; D possibly corresponds to TRBD1 (6 bases). Germline-derived CDR1 and CDR2 are SGHRS and YFSETQ. The length of the CDR3 is 15 residues. Trimming took 4 bases from V and 1 from J, leaving 14 bases between them. In DNA, the CDR3 is TGCGCCAGCAGCAGCGGGACATCTTATAACTATGGCTACACCTTC. As protein: CASSSGTSYNYGYTF. Filled out from reference TRBV5-1 and TRBJ1-2, the complete variable domain reads KAGVTQTPRYLIKTRGQQVTLSCSPISGHRSVSWYQQTPGQGLQFLFEYFSETQRNKGNFPGRFSGRQFSNSRSEMNVSTLELGDSALYLCASSSGTSYNYGYTFGSGTRLTVV.

The rearrangement joins TRBV2 to TRBJ2-7, with 7 bases that match TRBD1. This CDR3 spans 10 amino acids. Germline CDR1 is SNHLY and CDR2 is FYNNEI. V gave up 10 bases and J gave up 7 bases; unmatched junction bases: 4. The CDR3 coding sequence is TGTGCCACCCAGGGGGAAGAGCAGTACTTC. As protein: CATQGEEQYF.

The rearrangement joins TRBV7-3 to TRBJ2-2; a weak D match, TRBD2 (5 bases). Per germline, CDR1 SGHTA and CDR2 FQGTGA. This CDR3 is 12 amino acids long. Trimming took off 5 bases at V and 6 bases at J, with 7 bases between the two ends. The CDR3 DNA sequence: TGTGCCAGCAGCCGGCGGGCCGGGGAGCTGTTTTTT. Its protein product is CASSRRAGELFF.

This clone was found a few times. This sequence joins TRBV27 and TRBJ2-6, with a possible D match to TRBD1 (5 bases). Germline V CDR1 and CDR2: MNHEY, SMNVEV (reference sequence). This CDR3 comprises 17 residues. Trimming took off 6 bases at V and 0 bases at J, with 15 bases between the two ends. CDR3 loop: CASSMAGHLSGANVLTF. Here the CDR3 DNA reads TGTGCCAGCAGCATGGCCGGACATCTCTCTGGGGCCAACGTCCTGACTTTC.

The CDR3 region is CASSLATGPLHYEQYF. CDR3 in DNA: TGCGCCAGCAGCTTGGCAACAGGGCCCCTACACTACGAGCAGTACTTC. The V call is TRBV5-1, the J call TRBJ2-7; D may be TRBD1 (6 bases). CDR1 and CDR2 (germline): SGHRS, YFSETQ. The CDR3 length is 16 residues. The germline V and J ends were trimmed by 0 bases and 3 bases, with 16 bases remaining between them.

The V and J genes are TRBV6-5 and TRBJ2-3, with TRBD2 identical over 9 bases. Trimming at V came to 10 bases and at J to 4 bases, leaving 9 bases not matched to a gene. Per germline, CDR1 MNHEY and CDR2 SVGAGI. This CDR3 is 14 amino acids long. CDR3 protein: CATGSAGGADTQYF. The CDR3 DNA reads as TGTGCCACCGGGTCAGCGGGGGGCGCAGATACGCAGTATTTT.

The chain employs TRBV2 and TRBJ1-2; TRBD1 agrees at 7 bases. The CDR3 consists of 11 residues. Germline lookup yields CDR1 SNHLY and CDR2 FYNNEI. V dropped 10 bases and J dropped 5; count of bases not matched to a gene: 4. In DNA form, the CDR3 reads TGTGCCACAGGGACAGCTTATGGCTACACCTTC. Encoded protein: CATGTAYGYTF. Full variable domain (missing parts from reference TRBV2 and TRBJ1-2): EPEVTQTPSHQVTQMGQEVILRCVPISNHLYFYWYRQILGQKVEFLVSFYNNEISEKSEIFDDQFSVERPDGSNFTLKIRSTKLEDSAMYFCATGTAYGYTFGSGTRLTVV.

The J gene is TRBJ1-4, the V gene TRBV7-9; D may be TRBD1 (5 bases). The CDR3 is 15 amino acids. From germline, CDR1 is SEHNR and CDR2 FQNEAQ (reference sequence). The V end was cut by 5 bases, the J end by 8 bases, with 18 bases between. CDR3 loop: CASSPPGSLGEKLFF. CDR3 nucleotides: TGTGCCAGCAGCCCCCCAGGGTCCTTGGGGGAAAAACTGTTTTTT.

This chain connects TRBV2 to TRBJ2-1, with 10 bases lining up with TRBD1. This CDR3 spans 13 amino acids. The germline V gene has CDR1 SNHLY and CDR2 FYNNEI. The V gene end was trimmed by 6 bases and the J gene end by 14 bases; junction bases not matched to a gene: 10. In DNA, the CDR3 is TGTGCCAGCAGCGACCGAAGGGGGACAGGGGAGTTCTTC. Its protein product is CASSDRRGTGEFF.

This clone came up a few times. V usage is TRBV9 and J usage is TRBJ1-2, with a tentative D call TRBD1 (6 bases). Germline lookup yields CDR1 SGDLS and CDR2 YYNGEE. The V gene lost 5 bases and the J gene lost 6 bases, with 17 bases spanning the gap. The CDR3 has 14 amino acids. The CDR3 loop reads CASSPGASWDGYTF. As DNA, the CDR3 is TGTGCCAGCAGTCCAGGGGCTAGTTGGGATGGCTACACCTTC.

V is TRBV5-4 and J is TRBJ2-7; D not certain. The ends were cut back, 0 bases at V and 1 base at J, with 11 bases in the middle. The CDR3 length is 15 residues. The germline V gene encodes CDR1 SGHNT and CDR2 YYREEE (reference sequence). CDR3 in DNA: TGTGCCAGCAGCTTGGGGCAGGCGCTTTCCTACGAGCAGTACTTC. Protein sequence: CASSLGQALSYEQYF.

The chain uses TRBV7-9 and TRBJ1-2; D unclear. V was pared by 2 bases and J by 3 bases, with 13 bases between. The CDR3 has 15 amino acids. CDR1 and CDR2 from the germline V gene are SEHNR and FQNEAQ (reference sequence). CDR3 sequence reads: CASSLLLRGDYGYTF. CDR3 in DNA: TGTGCCAGCAGCTTACTTCTTAGAGGCGACTATGGCTACACCTTC.

The J gene is TRBJ1-4, the V gene TRBV9, with 7 nucleotides matching TRBD1. Trimming at V came to 4 bases and at J to 4 bases, leaving 7 bases not matched to a gene. Germline CDR1 and CDR2: SGDLS and YYNGEE. The CDR3 spans 15 residues. The CDR3 DNA sequence: TGTGCCAGCAGCTCCCCGACAGGGATTAATGAAAAACTGTTTTTT. Translating it yields CASSSPTGINEKLFF.

The chain employs TRBV5-1 and TRBJ1-4, with 10 positions matching TRBD1. The V gene end was trimmed by 5 bases and the J gene end by 7 bases; junction bases not matched to a gene: 8. Looked up from germline, CDR1 is SGHRS and CDR2 is YFSETQ. This CDR3 comprises 15 residues. CDR3 DNA: TGCGCCAGCAGACCCCAGACAGGGGGCAGTGAAAAACTGTTTTTT. It specifies CASRPQTGGSEKLFF.